Below, 21 T cell receptor beta chains from the same sample are listed, as sequenced in a study of cytomegalovirus exposure and HLA in healthy donors. Profiled with immunoSEQ multiplex PCR; TCRdb holds only in-frame clones, not every one. The data show 45,000 to 70,000 clones, roughly 93% seen once. Sample: PBMCs. These receptors came from a woman aged 18-29 years in good health and CMV-seronegative.

This clone was recorded once. CDR3 DNA: TGCGCCAGCAGCTACGAGGGCCTTGGCACAGATACGCAGTATTTT. It codes for CASSYEGLGTDTQYF. The chain is built from TRBV5-1 and TRBJ2-3; tentative D call: TRBD2 (5 bases). The CDR3 is 15 residues long. Germline-derived CDR1 and CDR2 are SGHRS and YFSETQ. Trimming cost V 3 bases and J 1 base, with 12 bases left between them. Looking up the rest from reference TRBV5-1 and TRBJ2-3 gives the full variable domain: KAGVTQTPRYLIKTRGQQVTLSCSPISGHRSVSWYQQTPGQGLQFLFEYFSETQRNKGNFPGRFSGRQFSNSRSEMNVSTLELGDSALYLCASSYEGLGTDTQYFGPGTRLTVL.

This clone has only one observation. The chain links TRBV7-2 to TRBJ2-3; 8 bases agree with TRBD2. Germline CDR1 reads SGHTA; CDR2 reads FQGNSA. This CDR3 comprises 15 residues. V gave up 5 bases and J gave up 2 bases; unmatched junction bases: 6. The CDR3 DNA reads TGTGCCAGCAGCCGGACGGGGGGGGACACAGATACGCAGTATTTT. This codes for CASSRTGGDTDTQYF. Drawing the rest from reference TRBV7-2 and TRBJ2-3, the complete variable domain is GAGVSQSPSNKVTEKGKDVELRCDPISGHTALYWYRQSLGQGLEFLIYFQGNSAPDKSGLPSDRFSAERTGGSVSTLTIQRTQQEDSAVYLCASSRTGGDTDTQYFGPGTRLTVL.

The gene calls are TRBV29-1 and TRBJ2-2; 8 bases fit TRBD2. The length of the CDR3 is 17 residues. V lost 7 bases, J lost 1 base, and 14 bases stayed unmatched. Germline V gene sequence: CDR1 SQVTM, CDR2 ANQGSEA. Here the CDR3 DNA reads TGCAGCGCGGGAAAACGGGAGGGACTCTTGAACACCGGGGAGCTGTTTTTT. Encoded protein: CSAGKREGLLNTGELFF.

The chain has TRBV19 and TRBJ1-2, with a possible D match to TRBD1 (6 bases). V was clipped by 3 bases and J by 3 bases, with 11 bases between them. CDR1 is LNHDA, CDR2 SQIVND, per germline (reference sequence). The CDR3 is 14 residues long. CDR3 sequence reads: CASSIVQGDYGYTF. CDR3 coding DNA: TGTGCCAGTAGTATTGTACAGGGTGACTATGGCTACACCTTC.

The V call is TRBV6-1, the J call TRBJ1-2; 10 nucleotides agree with TRBD1. J lost 4 bases, V lost 2 bases, and 1 base had no gene match. Germline CDR1 and CDR2: MNHNS and SASEGT. The CDR3 is made up of 14 amino acids. In nucleotides, the CDR3 is TGTGCCAGCAGTGAACGGGACAGGGGCTATGGCTACACCTTC. Amino acids: CASSERDRGYGYTF.

This clone appeared a single time. The chain uses TRBV13 and TRBJ1-1; D not resolved. The CDR3 loop spans 12 amino acids. Trimming stripped 0 bases from V and 4 bases from J, with 3 bases between. Germline values: CDR1 PRHDT, CDR2 FYEKMQ (reference sequence). The CDR3 loop is CASSLGSTEAFF. The CDR3, as DNA: TGTGCCAGCAGCTTAGGGAGCACTGAAGCTTTCTTT.

V usage is TRBV5-4 and J usage is TRBJ2-7; a weak D match, TRBD1 (6 bases). The CDR3 spans 11 residues. Trimming removed 4 bases from V and 7 bases from J, with 9 bases in between. Per the germline V gene, CDR1 is SGHNT and CDR2 is YYREEE (reference sequence). CDR3 residues: CASSLGTEQYF. As DNA, the CDR3 is TGTGCCAGCAGCCTAGGGACAGAGCAGTACTTC.

This sequence joins TRBV5-4 and TRBJ1-2; unclear D gene. Deletions cut 4 bases from V and 3 bases from J, with 13 bases between. The CDR3 has 14 residues. Germline-derived CDR1 and CDR2 are SGHNT and YYREEE (reference sequence). The CDR3 reads CASSLLTGDYGYTF. In DNA form, the CDR3 reads TGTGCCAGCAGCCTCCTGACGGGAGACTATGGCTACACCTTC. Variable domain in full (rest from reference TRBV5-4 and TRBJ1-2): ETGVTQSPTHLIKTRGQQVTLRCSSQSGHNTVSWYQQALGQGPQFIFQYYREEENGRGNFPPRFSGLQFPNYSSELNVNALELDDSALYLCASSLLTGDYGYTFGSGTRLTVV.

The CDR3 is CASSRDYEHYEQYF. DNA for the CDR3: TGTGCCAGCAGCAGGGACTACGAACACTACGAGCAGTACTTC. The chain uses TRBV2 and TRBJ2-5; 7 positions match TRBD2. The last part of the DNA fits TRBJ2-7 better; the J call may be wrong. CDR3 length equals 14 residues. Germline CDR1 is SNHLY and CDR2 is FYNNEI.

V gene TRBV28 combines with J gene TRBJ2-1, with D maybe TRBD2 (6 bases). The CDR3 runs 16 residues. Germline assignment: CDR1 MDHEN and CDR2 SYDVKM. The V and J ends lost 1 base and 2 bases respectively, with 12 bases between them. In DNA form, the CDR3 reads TGTGCCAGCAGTTTATATGGGGGGAGGCCCTACAATGAGCAGTTCTTC. As protein: CASSLYGGRPYNEQFF.

The V gene is TRBV5-1, the J gene TRBJ2-1; 7 nucleotides agree with TRBD1. The CDR3 consists of 14 residues. Per the germline V gene, CDR1 is SGHRS and CDR2 is YFSETQ. The trim removed 6 bases at V and 5 bases at J, leaving 8 bases unmatched. The CDR3 coding sequence is TGCGCCAGCACCTCCGGGACAGCAAACAATGAGCAGTTCTTC. This sequence encodes CASTSGTANNEQFF.

This clone appeared a single time. The V call is TRBV18, the J call TRBJ2-3; 8 bases align to TRBD2. V gave up 4 bases and J gave up 1 base; unmatched junction bases: 7. Germline CDR1 KGHSH, CDR2 LQKENI. This CDR3 is 16 amino acids long. CDR3 bases: TGTGCCAGCTCACTTATAAACGGGAGGGGCACAGATACGCAGTATTTT. It encodes CASSLINGRGTDTQYF.

The V call is TRBV7-8, the J call TRBJ1-2, with 10 bases aligning to TRBD1. CDR1 is SGHVS, CDR2 FQNEAQ, per germline. CDR3 length: 17 residues. V lost 5 bases, J lost 7 bases, and 16 bases stayed unmatched. Here the CDR3 DNA reads TGTGCCAGCAGCCCCACAGCCTCGGGACAGGGGAGAGGTGGCTACACCTTC. The encoded protein is CASSPTASGQGRGGYTF. Together with reference TRBV7-8 and TRBJ1-2, the CDR3 gives the full variable domain: GAGVSQSPRYKVAKRGQDVALRCDPISGHVSLFWYQQALGQGPEFLTYFQNEAQLDKSGLPSDRFFAERPEGSVSTLKIQRTQQEDSAVYLCASSPTASGQGRGGYTFGSGTRLTVV.

The rearrangement joins TRBV2 to TRBJ2-3; possible D gene TRBD2, 6 bases. V gave up 6 bases and J gave up 3 bases, with 13 bases separating them. The V gene's germline CDR1 is SNHLY and CDR2 FYNNEI. The CDR3 spans 14 residues. The CDR3 here is CASRDQGGTDTQYF. The CDR3 DNA reads TGTGCCAGCAGGGACCAGGGAGGAACAGATACGCAGTATTTT.

The chain combines TRBV5-1 with TRBJ1-3; possibly TRBD1 for D (6 bases). Germline CDR1 is SGHRS and CDR2 is YFSETQ. This CDR3 region has 16 residues. V was pared by 4 bases and J by 3 bases, with 17 bases between. The chain's CDR3 is CASSPDRLPDGNTIYF. CDR3 bases: TGCGCCAGCAGCCCCGACAGGCTCCCAGATGGAAACACCATATATTTT.

The table lists this clone with a count of one. The chain couples TRBV19 to TRBJ2-1; 15 bases are shared with TRBD2. CDR3 length equals 17 residues. V gave up 1 base and J gave up 6 bases; unmatched junction bases: 4. The germline V gene encodes CDR1 LNHDA and CDR2 SQIVND (reference sequence). CDR3 protein: CASSIGAGLAGGNEQFF. In nucleotides, the CDR3 is TGTGCCAGTAGTATAGGAGCGGGACTAGCGGGGGGCAATGAGCAGTTCTTC.

The table lists this clone with a count of one. This chain uses TRBV9 with TRBJ2-2, with 9 bases identical to TRBD2. The germline gives CDR1 SGDLS, CDR2 YYNGEE. J lost 6 bases, V lost 4 bases, and 10 bases had no gene match. The CDR3 extends over 16 amino acids. The CDR3 nucleotides read TGTGCCAGCAGCCCGAGTACGGCTAGCGGGGCCGGGGAGCTGTTTTTT. Its translation is CASSPSTASGAGELFF.

The sample holds a few counts of this clone. The chain is built from TRBV7-8 and TRBJ2-1, with TRBD2 matching 11 bases. The trim removed 5 bases at V and 9 bases at J, leaving 9 bases unmatched. Germline assignment: CDR1 SGHVS and CDR2 FQNEAQ. The CDR3 spans 15 residues. The CDR3 DNA follows: TGTGCCAGCAGCCCCACTAGCGGGAGCTTTGGTGAGCAGTTCTTC. This encodes CASSPTSGSFGEQFF.

The genes are TRBV29-1 and TRBJ2-3; the D is unclear. The CDR3 spans 12 residues. Looked up from germline, CDR1 is SQVTM and CDR2 is ANQGSEA. V gave up 0 bases and J gave up 6 bases, with 7 bases separating them. This chain's CDR3 is CSVEDFGDTQYF. In DNA form, the CDR3 reads TGCAGCGTTGAAGATTTCGGGGATACGCAGTATTTT.

The chain recombines TRBV7-9 with TRBJ2-1; D gene unclear. The V end was cut by 5 bases, the J end by 6 bases, with 5 bases between. The CDR3 consists of 11 residues. In germline, CDR1 is SEHNR, CDR2 FQNEAQ (reference sequence). CDR3: CASSPFNEQFF. The CDR3 DNA is TGTGCCAGCAGCCCATTCAATGAGCAGTTCTTC.

V gene TRBV25-1 combines with J gene TRBJ2-7; D possibly corresponds to TRBD2 (6 bases). The V end lost 3 bases, the J end lost 4 bases, and 7 bases lay between the germline ends. Germline V gives CDR1 MGHDK, CDR2 SYGVNS. This CDR3 is built from 12 residues. CDR3 in amino acids: CASSEGRYEQYF. The CDR3 nucleotides are TGTGCCAGCAGTGAGGGGAGGTACGAGCAGTACTTC.